This entry lists 10 T cell receptor beta chains sequenced from one sample in a study of cytomegalovirus exposure and HLA in healthy donors. 60 Vbeta and 13 Jbeta primers were used in PCR. Only in-frame clones appear in the TCRdb table, and some are missing; sequencing was by immunoSEQ multiplex PCR. This repertoire includes 220,000 or so clones. Sequenced material: PBMCs. Receptors originate from a girl aged 2 to 9 in good health and CMV-seropositive.

This chain joins TRBV4-1 and TRBJ1-1; perhaps TRBD1 as D (6 bases). The CDR3 runs to 14 residues. Germline loops: CDR1 MGHRA, CDR2 YSYEKL. Trimming took off 4 bases at V and 1 base at J, with 10 bases between the two ends. The CDR3 DNA sequence: TGCGCCAGCAGCCGAATGACAGGGAACACTGAAGCTTTCTTT. Its protein is CASSRMTGNTEAFF.

The chain links TRBV10-1 to TRBJ2-3; 8 bases match TRBD1. The CDR3 covers 15 residues. The germline V gene has CDR1 WNHNN and CDR2 SYGVQD (reference sequence). The V and J ends lost 2 bases and 3 bases, in that order; junction bases with no gene match: 4. The CDR3 bases are TGCGCCAGCAGTGAGGACCGACAGGGGACAGATACGCAGTATTTT. Translating gives CASSEDRQGTDTQYF.

The V call is TRBV30, the J call TRBJ2-1; tentatively, D is TRBD2 (5 bases). The CDR3 has 11 amino acids. V was shortened by 1 base and J by 11 bases, with 9 bases between the two germline ends. CDR1 GTSNPN and CDR2 SVGIG come from the germline V gene (reference sequence). CDR3 sequence: CAWSESGKQFF. CDR3 nucleotide sequence: TGTGCCTGGAGTGAAAGCGGAAAGCAGTTCTTC.

The chain uses TRBV10-2 and TRBJ2-2, with 10 bases matching TRBD1. V gave up 6 bases and J gave up 6 bases; unmatched junction bases: 10. Germline CDR1 reads WSHSY; CDR2 reads SAAADI. The CDR3 runs 16 residues. The CDR3 sequence is CASRSPGQGSAGELFF. As DNA, the CDR3 is TGCGCCAGCAGGTCCCCGGGACAGGGGTCGGCCGGGGAGCTGTTTTTT.

The chain combines TRBV9 with TRBJ2-6, with a possible D match to TRBD2 (6 bases). There are 15 residues in the CDR3. Germline CDR1 is SGDLS and CDR2 is YYNGEE. Trimming cost V 4 bases and J 4 bases, with 12 bases left between them. In DNA, the CDR3 is TGTGCCAGCAGCTCCCGGGGGACCGGGGCCAACGTCCTGACTTTC. Translation gives CASSSRGTGANVLTF. The whole variable domain, filled in from reference TRBV9 and TRBJ2-6, reads DSGVTQTPKHLITATGQRVTLRCSPRSGDLSVYWYQQSLDQGLQFLIQYYNGEERAKGNILERFSAQQFPDLHSELNLSSLELGDSALYFCASSSRGTGANVLTFGAGSRLTVL.

The chain links TRBV5-1 to TRBJ1-1; D unclear. CDR3 length: 14 amino acids. V was trimmed by 3 bases and J by 2 bases, leaving 11 bases between them. Germline CDR1 reads SGHRS; CDR2 reads YFSETQ. The CDR3 sequence is CASSSAVTNTEAFF. CDR3 nucleotides: TGCGCCAGCAGCTCCGCGGTTACAAACACTGAAGCTTTCTTT.

This chain connects TRBV2 to TRBJ2-3, with 9 bases that match TRBD2. This CDR3 is 16 amino acids long. V lost 6 bases to trimming and J lost 4 bases; unmatched junction nucleotides: 11. Germline V CDR1 and CDR2: SNHLY, FYNNEI. In DNA form, the CDR3 reads TGTGCCAGCAGCTATGTTGCGGGGGGGGGCGCAGATACGCAGTATTTT. This translates into CASSYVAGGGADTQYF.

The chain combines TRBV5-8 with TRBJ2-5; D perhaps matches TRBD1 (6 bases). The DNA end is more similar to TRBJ2-7, so the J call may be wrong. Germline CDR1 and CDR2: SGHTS and YDEGEE. The CDR3 consists of 13 residues. CDR3 nucleotide sequence: TGTGCCAGCCTTTTCAGGGGAGCGAGCGAGCAGTACTTC. Translated: CASLFRGASEQYF.

The genes are TRBV14 and TRBJ1-1; 10 positions match TRBD1. The J segment lost 4 bases and the V segment lost 4 bases, leaving 9 bases of the junction unmatched. This CDR3 contains 16 residues. The germline V gene encodes CDR1 SGHDN and CDR2 FVKESK. CDR3 nucleotide sequence: TGTGCCAGCAGCCCCATGGGACAGGGGAAGAGCACTGAAGCTTTCTTT. This encodes CASSPMGQGKSTEAFF.

This chain joins TRBV5-6 and TRBJ2-2; maybe TRBD2 (6 bases). This CDR3 has 15 residues. Between the trimmed V and J ends, which lost 4 bases and 5 bases, there was a span of 15 bases. The germline V gene has CDR1 SGHDT and CDR2 YYEEEE. CDR3 residues: CASSAQGRRTGELFF. CDR3 DNA: TGTGCCAGCAGCGCTCAAGGGAGGCGTACCGGGGAGCTGTTTTTT.